Each of the 18 T cell receptor beta chains below was sequenced from the same sample in a study of Tregs in tolerant kidney transplant recipients. Libraries were prepared by immunoSEQ multiplex PCR; TCRdb keeps only in-frame clonotypes and omits some of them. The sample includes roughly 80,000 clones, 75% to 95% seen only once; the top ten take about 1.6%. Recipients received nonmyeloablative bone marrow transplants from related graft donors, with transient mixed chimerism. Sequenced material: CD4+ T cells from blood (PBMCs), taken 24 months after the transplant. The receptors originated from a human patient who received a combined kidney and bone marrow transplant. Some of these T cells may belong to the graft donor.

The V and J genes are TRBV7-2 and TRBJ2-1; possible D gene TRBD2, 6 bases. V was pared by 1 base and J by 2 bases, with 12 bases between. The CDR3 extends over 16 amino acids. Germline assignment: CDR1 SGHTA and CDR2 FQGNSA. The CDR3 DNA is TGTGCCAGCAGCTTAGGTGGCGGGAAGCCCTACAATGAGCAGTTCTTC. Amino acid sequence: CASSLGGGKPYNEQFF.

The chain joins TRBV9 to TRBJ1-3; D remains ambiguous. This CDR3 has 14 amino acids. The V end lost 3 bases, the J end lost 0 bases, and 7 bases lay between the germline ends. CDR1 SGDLS and CDR2 YYNGEE come from the germline V gene. The DNA of the CDR3 is TGTGCCAGCAGCGCCCTCCTCTCTGGAAACACCATATATTTT. It specifies CASSALLSGNTIYF.

The rearrangement links TRBV7-2 to TRBJ2-5, with 16 bases matching TRBD2. The DNA end is a closer match to TRBJ2-7, so the J assignment may be wrong. The CDR3 is 14 amino acids. CDR1 and CDR2 (germline): SGHTA, FQGNSA. CDR3 in amino acids: CASGTSGGAGEQYF. The CDR3 bases are TGTGCCAGCGGGACTAGCGGGGGGGCCGGCGAGCAGTACTTC.

The chain links TRBV9 to TRBJ2-5; 11 bases match TRBD2. V dropped 4 bases and J dropped 7; count of bases not matched to a gene: 18. This CDR3 comprises 18 residues. Germline loops: CDR1 SGDLS, CDR2 YYNGEE. The CDR3 DNA sequence: TGTGCCAGCAGCTCACGACTAGCGGGGAGTACCTCAGGCGGGACCCAGTACTTC. As protein: CASSSRLAGSTSGGTQYF.

The chain couples TRBV7-9 to TRBJ1-1; tentative D call: TRBD1 (6 bases). This CDR3 is 15 amino acids long. Deletions cut 6 bases from V and 0 bases from J, with 14 bases between. Germline V gene data show CDR1 as SEHNR and CDR2 as FQNEAQ (reference sequence). CDR3 protein: CASRASGAVNTEAFF. The CDR3, as DNA: TGTGCCAGCAGGGCCTCAGGGGCAGTGAACACTGAAGCTTTCTTT.

The sample holds one count of this clone. The V call is TRBV7-9, the J call TRBJ2-7, with a weak D call TRBD2 (7 bases). Germline V gene lookup returns CDR1 SEHNR and CDR2 FQNEAQ (reference sequence). There are 14 residues in the CDR3. Trimming took 8 bases from V and 1 from J, leaving 15 bases between them. The CDR3 DNA is TGTGCCAGCGGGGGGGGACAAGATTCCTACGAGCAGTACTTC. Its protein is CASGGGQDSYEQYF. The entire variable domain, with the rest obtained from reference TRBV7-9 and TRBJ2-7, is as follows: DTGVSQNPRHKITKRGQNVTFRCDPISEHNRLYWYRQTLGQGPEFLTYFQNEAQLEKSRLLSDRFSAERPKGSFSTLEIQRTEQGDSAMYLCASGGGQDSYEQYFGPGTRLTVT.

The V gene is TRBV21-1, the J gene TRBJ2-1; no check of the table's D call, TRBD1, against the DNA was made. TRBV21-1 is marked as a pseudogene. The CDR3 length is 15 residues. DNA for the CDR3: TGTGCCAGCAAGATACAGGGATTCTCCTACAATGAGCAGTTCTTC. Translation: CASKIQGFSYNEQFF.

The J gene is TRBJ1-4, the V gene TRBV29-1; D unresolved. The CDR3 covers 13 residues. CDR1 is SQVTM, CDR2 ANQGSEA, per germline. V dropped 6 bases and J dropped 10 bases, with 18 bases sitting between them. The CDR3 DNA sequence: TGCAGCGTCGACGAGCTGTCTAGTGGAAAACTGTTTTTT. Its protein product is CSVDELSSGKLFF. Looking up the rest from reference TRBV29-1 and TRBJ1-4 gives the full variable domain: SAVISQKPSRDICQRGTSLTIQCQVDSQVTMMFWYRQQPGQSLTLIATANQGSEATYESGFVIDKFPISRPNLTFSTLTVSNMSPEDSSIYLCSVDELSSGKLFFGSGTQLSVL.

The chain links TRBV5-4 to TRBJ2-7, with 9 bases fitting TRBD1. The CDR3 is made up of 15 amino acids. Per the germline V gene, CDR1 is SGHNT and CDR2 is YYREEE (reference sequence). The ends lost 4 bases at V and 3 bases at J; junction bases unmatched: 8. The chain's CDR3 is CASSTGTGQIYEQYF. The CDR3 DNA reads as TGTGCCAGCAGCACAGGGACAGGGCAAATCTACGAGCAGTACTTC.

The genes are TRBV5-6 and TRBJ1-3; D is possibly TRBD1 (5 bases). CDR1 SGHDT and CDR2 YYEEEE come from the germline V gene. The CDR3 has 15 residues. V gave up 0 bases and J gave up 4 bases, with 11 bases separating them. CDR3: CASSLAGPQGNTIYF. As DNA, the CDR3 is TGTGCCAGCAGCTTGGCAGGGCCACAGGGAAACACCATATATTTT.

The chain joins TRBV5-1 to TRBJ2-3; the D gene is possibly TRBD2 (5 bases). This CDR3 is 14 amino acids long. Germline V gives CDR1 SGHRS, CDR2 YFSETQ. V lost 5 bases and J 4 bases, leaving 14 bases between the germline ends. The CDR3 nucleotides are TGCGCCAGCAGGGACGGCGGGCCTCCAGATACGCAGTATTTT. Its protein product is CASRDGGPPDTQYF.

Only one count was recorded for this clone. This rearrangement joins TRBV7-2 to TRBJ2-4; 9 positions match TRBD2. The germline gives CDR1 SGHTA, CDR2 FQGNSA. There are 14 residues in the CDR3. V trimming: 5 bases; J trimming: 7 bases; junction bases outside the gene matches: 6. The CDR3 reads CASSQAGGGNIQYF. In DNA form, the CDR3 reads TGTGCCAGCAGCCAAGCGGGGGGTGGTAACATTCAGTACTTC.

V gene TRBV2 combines with J gene TRBJ2-2, with 7 positions matching TRBD2. Germline loops: CDR1 SNHLY, CDR2 FYNNEI. Unmatched junction bases numbered 12, after V lost 7 bases and J lost 4 bases. CDR3 size: 16 residues. CDR3 region: CASIGRGLAPTGELFF. DNA of the CDR3: TGTGCCAGCATAGGGAGGGGCCTAGCGCCCACCGGGGAGCTGTTTTTT.

This chain links TRBV5-1 with TRBJ1-2, with D tentatively TRBD1 (5 bases). CDR1 is SGHRS, CDR2 YFSETQ, per germline. The CDR3 extends over 12 amino acids. Between the trimmed V and J ends, which lost 0 bases and 7 bases, there was a span of 7 bases. The CDR3 loop is CASSLGRGGYTF. CDR3 bases: TGCGCCAGCAGCTTGGGAAGGGGTGGCTACACCTTC.

The chain is built from TRBV4-2 and TRBJ2-5; D is possibly TRBD2 (8 bases). Trimming stripped 2 bases from V and 1 base from J, with 17 bases between. Per the germline V gene, CDR1 is LGHNA and CDR2 is YNFKEQ. The CDR3 totals 17 residues. CDR3: CASSQKGAGTSQETQYF. DNA for the CDR3: TGTGCCAGCAGCCAAAAGGGGGCTGGGACTAGCCAAGAGACCCAGTACTTC.

This chain links TRBV18 with TRBJ2-1; no firm D call. Germline-derived CDR1 and CDR2 are KGHSH and LQKENI. There are 12 residues in the CDR3. Trimming left V 2 bases short and J 12 bases short, with 11 bases between. The CDR3 coding sequence is TGTGCCAGCTCACCAGGAAGCGAAGGGCAGTTCTTC. It codes for CASSPGSEGQFF.

This chain connects TRBV18 to TRBJ2-7; the D is unclear. CDR3 size: 14 residues. Germline CDR1 reads KGHSH; CDR2 reads LQKENI. The V gene lost 2 bases and the J gene lost 0 bases, with 8 bases spanning the gap. The CDR3 DNA reads as TGTGCCAGCTCACCAACAGCCGACTCCTACGAGCAGTACTTC. This gives the protein CASSPTADSYEQYF.

The genes are TRBV7-9 and TRBJ2-5, with TRBD2 matching over 7 bases. CDR1 and CDR2 from the germline V gene are SEHNR and FQNEAQ (reference sequence). The CDR3 consists of 14 residues. Unmatched junction bases numbered 7, after V lost 4 bases and J lost 5 bases. CDR3 sequence reads: CASSYSGGRETQYF. CDR3 DNA sequence: TGTGCCAGCAGCTACTCCGGGGGGAGGGAGACCCAGTACTTC.